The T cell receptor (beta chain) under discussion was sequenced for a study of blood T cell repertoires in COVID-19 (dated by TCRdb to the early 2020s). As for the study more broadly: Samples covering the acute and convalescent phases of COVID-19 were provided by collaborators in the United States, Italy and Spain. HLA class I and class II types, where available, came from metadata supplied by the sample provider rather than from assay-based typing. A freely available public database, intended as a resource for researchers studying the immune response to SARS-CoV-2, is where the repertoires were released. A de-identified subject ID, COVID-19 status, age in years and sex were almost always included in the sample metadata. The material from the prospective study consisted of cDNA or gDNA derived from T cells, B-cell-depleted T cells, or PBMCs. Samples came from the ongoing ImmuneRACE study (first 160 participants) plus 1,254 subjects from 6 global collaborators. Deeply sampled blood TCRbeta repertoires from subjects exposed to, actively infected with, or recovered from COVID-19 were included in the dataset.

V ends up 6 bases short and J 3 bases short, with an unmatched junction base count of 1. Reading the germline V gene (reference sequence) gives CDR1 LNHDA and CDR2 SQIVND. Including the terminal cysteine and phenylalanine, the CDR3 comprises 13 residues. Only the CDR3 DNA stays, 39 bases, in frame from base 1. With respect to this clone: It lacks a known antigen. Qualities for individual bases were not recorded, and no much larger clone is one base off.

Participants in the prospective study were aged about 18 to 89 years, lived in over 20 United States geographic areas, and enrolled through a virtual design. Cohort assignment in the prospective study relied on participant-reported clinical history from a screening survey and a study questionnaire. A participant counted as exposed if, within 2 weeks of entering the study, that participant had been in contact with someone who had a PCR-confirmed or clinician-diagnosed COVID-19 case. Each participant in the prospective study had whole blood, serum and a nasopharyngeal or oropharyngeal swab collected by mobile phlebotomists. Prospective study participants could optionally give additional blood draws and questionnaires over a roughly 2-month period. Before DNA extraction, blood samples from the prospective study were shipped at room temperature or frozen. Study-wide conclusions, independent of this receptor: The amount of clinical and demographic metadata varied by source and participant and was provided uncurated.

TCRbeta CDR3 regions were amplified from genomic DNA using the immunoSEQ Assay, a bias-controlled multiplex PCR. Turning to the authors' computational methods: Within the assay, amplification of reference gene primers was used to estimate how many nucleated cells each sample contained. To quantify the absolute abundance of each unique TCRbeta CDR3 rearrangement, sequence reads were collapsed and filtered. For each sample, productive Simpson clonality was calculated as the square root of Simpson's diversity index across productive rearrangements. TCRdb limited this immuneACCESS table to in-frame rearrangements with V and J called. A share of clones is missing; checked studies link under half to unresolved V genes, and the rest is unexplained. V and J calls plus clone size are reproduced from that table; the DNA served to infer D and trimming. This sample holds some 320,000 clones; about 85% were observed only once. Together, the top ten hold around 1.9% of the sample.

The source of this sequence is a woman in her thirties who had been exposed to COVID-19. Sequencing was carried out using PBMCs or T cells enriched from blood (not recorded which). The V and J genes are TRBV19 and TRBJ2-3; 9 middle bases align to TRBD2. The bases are TGTGCCAGTAGGCGGGGGGGAACAGATACGCAGTATTTT. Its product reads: CASRRGGTDTQYF.